The 4 T cell receptor beta chains given below trace back to one sample, sequenced in a study of CD8 T cells in ankylosing spondylitis. TCRdb processed the 5' RACE reads anew with MiXCR; each CDR3 protein has one entry. Of 400,000 to 450,000 distinct CDR3 sequences listed, roughly 18% are singletons. Findings of the study overall: Typical of ankylosing spondylitis blood, it appeared, was a TCR beta motif of eight highly homologous variants.

These receptors' antigens are unknown. Sequenced material: blood, either unsorted or a sorted T cell fraction (not recorded which). These receptor sequences come from a male donor with ankylosing spondylitis.

This clonotype was detected only a few times. The V call is TRBV12-3 or TRBV12-4, the J call TRBJ1-5; D gene ambiguous. Deletions cut 6 bases from V and 0 bases from J, with 27 bases between. This CDR3 spans 20 amino acids. CDR3: CASSLWRSPTERYSNQPQHF. The DNA for the CDR3 is TGTGCCAGCAGCCTCTGGAGGAGTCCCACGGAGCGATATAGCAATCAGCCCCAGCATTTT.

This clonotype was detected only a few times. V and J are TRBV14 and TRBJ1-4; no clear D gene. V was shortened by 0 bases and J by 4 bases, with 9 bases between the two germline ends. This CDR3 contains 15 residues. Germline CDR1 and CDR2: SGHDN and FVKESK. CDR3 bases: TGTGCCAGCAGCCAAGATCGCGGATATAATGAAAAACTGTTTTTT. Amino acid sequence: CASSQDRGYNEKLFF.

This clonotype was seen a handful of times. J is TRBJ1-2 and V is TRBV7-9; maybe TRBD1 (6 bases). This CDR3 contains 14 residues. V shed 2 bases and J shed 4 bases, with 11 bases lying between them. Per the germline V gene, CDR1 is SEHNR and CDR2 is FQNEAQ (reference sequence). Here the CDR3 reads CASSLRTEAYGYTF. DNA of the CDR3: TGTGCCAGCAGCTTACGGACAGAAGCCTATGGCTACACCTTC.

V is TRBV6-5 and J is TRBJ2-3; D unclear. Per the germline V gene, CDR1 is MNHEY and CDR2 is SVGAGI. Trimming removed 0 bases at V and 1 base at J, with 5 bases between. CDR3 length equals 14 residues. The CDR3 region has the DNA TGTGCCAGCAGTTACTCTTTTGGCACAGATACGCAGTATTTT. Protein: CASSYSFGTDTQYF.